The TCR beta chain described here comes from a study of identical twins. Study conclusions and caveats: Conclusions leaned on cross-sectional statistical analysis and did not track the same donors over time.

To note about this clonotype: Antigen specificity is unknown.

TCRdb re-called the 5' RACE reads with MiXCR, one entry per CDR3 protein. The data contain more than 600,000 distinct CDR3 sequences, around a sixth of them seen just once; the ten biggest clones take up about an eighth. Trimming cost V 4 bases and J 11 bases, with 25 bases left between them. The CDR3 has 16 residues. The germline V gene encodes CDR1 SGHNT and CDR2 YYREEE (reference sequence). These data also formed part of another study, on T cells expressing NK-cell markers. As that report states: The CD3+CD56-NKG2C+ fraction of a handful of donors was also led by these clonotypes.

The source is a woman aged 18-30 years in good health. The chain combines TRBV5-4 with TRBJ2-1, with D possibly being TRBD2 (6 bases). The specimen was PBMCs. CDR3 sequence reads: CASSPEPGDLARKQFF. The CDR3 DNA is TGTGCCAGCAGCCCCGAGCCGGGAGACTTAGCCCGAAAGCAGTTCTTC.